This T cell receptor (beta chain) was recorded in a study of radiation and T cells in renal cell carcinoma. Across the study: Nephrectomy followed 15 Gy stereotactic body radiation by 4 weeks.

Profiling relied on immunoSEQ multiplex PCR, and the TCRdb table lists in-frame clones only, not all of them. Of around 160,000 clones in the sample, approximately 90% were seen once. The CDR3 runs to 13 residues. CDR1 SGHTA and CDR2 FQGNSA come from the germline V gene. The J segment lost 11 bases and the V segment lost 3 bases, leaving 9 bases of the junction unmatched. Time point specified: baseline pretreatment blood. Stated treatment: 15 Gy SBRT to primary tumor, nephrectomy 4 weeks later. Radiation-treated patients gave blood at baseline, week 2 and week 4. In the case of this clone: Its antigen is unknown.

General observations from the study: In blood, top tumor clones expanded by 2 weeks, shrinking by 4.

This receptor was obtained from a woman between 65 and 79 years old with renal cell carcinoma. The sample here was blood, taken from a patient whose treatment included radiotherapy and nephrectomy. The chain couples TRBV7-2 to TRBJ1-1, with TRBD1 matching over 7 bases. CDR3 amino acids: CASSLLQGKGAFF. Here the CDR3 DNA reads TGTGCCAGCAGCTTGCTACAGGGGAAGGGGGCTTTCTTT. The variable domain in full, completed from reference TRBV7-2 and TRBJ1-1, reads GAGVSQSPSNKVTEKGKDVELRCDPISGHTALYWYRQSLGQGLEFLIYFQGNSAPDKSGLPSDRFSAERTGGSVSTLTIQRTQQEDSAVYLCASSLLQGKGAFFGQGTRLTVV.